The T cell receptor (beta chain) described here comes from a study of T cells in Graves' hyperthyroidism and ophthalmopathy. A word on this clonotype: Its antigen is undetermined.

Findings and limits, study-wide: Ophthalmopathy got predicted by the model a median roughly 6.1 months before its onset. Blood also contained most expanded thyroid clonotypes above 0.001.

Exclusion of patients followed from uncontrolled infection, other autoimmune disease, pregnancy or lactation. The CDR3 extends over 14 amino acids. Germline loops: CDR1 SQVTM, CDR2 ANQGSEA. The ends lost 1 base at V and 7 bases at J; junction bases unmatched: 2. The TCR beta CDR3 regions underwent amplification using RNA transcripts as the source. Initially, a first-round RT-PCR of the TCR CDR3 employed the HTBI primer set. TCRdb analysed the multiplex PCR reads with MiXCR anew, one entry per CDR3 protein. Of hundreds of thousands of distinct CDR3 sequences in the sample, around 13% were seen once. The chain uses TRBV29-1 and TRBJ2-1; 12 nucleotides match TRBD2. The origin of this receptor is a woman aged 18-29 years with Graves' hyperthyroidism. Sequenced material: blood. The CDR3 loop is CSVEGTSGMNEQFF. CDR3 coding DNA: TGCAGCGTTGAAGGGACTAGCGGGATGAATGAGCAGTTCTTC.